These 10 T cell receptor beta chains were all obtained from the same sample, sequenced in a study of T cell clonality in common variable immunodeficiency. Assay used: immunoSEQ multiplex PCR; TCRdb lists only in-frame clones, some missing. This sample has about 35,000 clones, each found more than once. Source material: peripheral blood mononuclear cells. The receptor set was obtained from a person between 18 and 69 years old in good health.

The part of the CDR3 DNA that was read is TGTGCCAGTAGTATCGAGTACAGGGCTTACTACGAC. As protein: CASSIEYRAYYD. The whole CDR3 reads CASSIEYRAYYDYTF. V gene TRBV19 combines with J gene TRBJ1-2; D is perhaps TRBD1 (6 bases). Coverage ceases 3 residues before the CDR3 finishes, and the germline J gene fills in the end. The CDR3 loop spans 15 amino acids. CDR1 and CDR2 from the germline V gene are LNHDA and SQIVND (reference sequence).

In this sample, this clone turned up many times. The read terminates 3 residues before the CDR3 end, so the remaining end is supplied by the germline J gene. V is TRBV5-6 and J is TRBJ2-7, with D perhaps matching TRBD2 (6 bases). Germline values: CDR1 SGHDT, CDR2 YYEEEE. CDR3 size: 15 residues. V was pared by 0 bases and J by 2 bases, with 12 bases between. CDR3 region: CASSLVGSGTYEQYF. The sequenced part of the CDR3 DNA is TGTGCCAGCAGCTTGGTTGGTAGCGGTACCTACGAG.

This clone was seen many times. The sequenced fragment ends 3 residues before the CDR3 boundary, so the rest is inferred from the germline J gene. V is TRBV6-1 and J is TRBJ1-3; possible D gene TRBD1, 5 bases. The germline V gene encodes CDR1 MNHNS and CDR2 SASEGT. CDR3 length equals 16 residues. The germline V and J ends were trimmed by 4 bases and 0 bases, with 13 bases remaining between them. CDR3 DNA (partial): TGTGCCAGCAGTGCAGGTGGACACTTCTCTGGAAACACC. Translated, it gives CASSAGGHFSGNT. The complete CDR3 sequence is CASSAGGHFSGNTIYF.

In this sample, this clone turned up many times. The read terminates 3 residues ahead of where the CDR3 ends, so the germline J gene completes it. The chain carries TRBV19 and TRBJ2-7; perhaps TRBD2 as D (5 bases). The germline gives CDR1 LNHDA, CDR2 SQIVND (reference sequence). The CDR3 extends over 15 amino acids. V was shortened by 1 base and J by 5 bases, with 15 bases between the two germline ends. CDR3 bases read: TGTGCCAGTAGTATAGGCCCGGGGTGGAGTGACGAG. Protein sequence: CASSIGPGWSDE. The full CDR3 protein reads CASSIGPGWSDEQYF.

The sample holds many counts of this clone. CDR3 protein: CAISGPEGREGYTF. The CDR3 bases that were read are TGTGCCATCAGCGGACCGGAGGGGAGAGAAGGC. V gene TRBV10-3 combines with J gene TRBJ1-2, with D possibly matching TRBD1 (5 bases). With the read ending 3 residues before the CDR3 end, the germline J gene is used to fill in that end. The germline V gene has CDR1 ENHRY and CDR2 SYGVKD. The CDR3 runs 14 residues.

Many counts were recorded for this clone. Read sequence stops 3 residues before the CDR3 end, and the germline J gene provides the missing end. This rearrangement joins TRBV19 to TRBJ1-1, with D unclear. V lost 4 bases to trimming and J lost 1 base, with 10 bases between them. Germline V CDR1 and CDR2: LNHDA, SQIVND (reference sequence). The CDR3 covers 14 residues. CDR3 region: CASSRQDGNTEAFF. Incomplete CDR3 DNA: TGTGCCAGTAGTAGACAAGACGGGAACACTGAA.

This clone was counted only a few times. With the read ending 3 residues before the CDR3 end, the germline J gene is used to fill in that end. V usage is TRBV11-2 and J usage is TRBJ2-3; TRBD1 matches at 10 bases. CDR1 and CDR2 (germline): SGHAT, FQNNGV. The CDR3 length is 15 residues. V shed 4 bases, J shed 2 bases, and the junction held 3 bases outside the gene matches. The covered CDR3 bases are TGTGCCAGCAGCTCCGGGACAGGGGTCACAGATACG. This translates into CASSSGTGVTDT. The whole CDR3 region reads CASSSGTGVTDTQYF. Full variable domain (missing parts from reference TRBV11-2 and TRBJ2-3): EAGVAQSPRYKIIEKRQSVAFWCNPISGHATLYWYQQILGQGPKLLIQFQNNGVVDDSQLPKDRFSAERLKGVDSTLKIQPAKLEDSAVYLCASSSGTGVTDTQYFGPGTRLTVL.

This clone was seen repeatedly, ten times or more. With the read ending 3 residues before the CDR3 end, the germline J gene is used to fill in that end. The chain employs TRBV2 and TRBJ2-3; 10 nucleotides line up with TRBD2. CDR1 and CDR2 from the germline V gene are SNHLY and FYNNEI. Losses at the gene ends were 4 bases for V and 6 bases for J; bases not matched to a gene: 7. The CDR3 runs to 15 residues. This CDR3 is CASSGRAGGPDTQYF. Partial CDR3 DNA: TGTGCCAGCAGTGGCCGAGCGGGAGGGCCTGATACG.

This clone was found many times. From the germline J gene comes the end of the CDR3, since the read stops 3 residues before it. V and J are TRBV20-1 and TRBJ2-7; 10 bases map to TRBD2. The CDR3 runs 16 residues. Germline CDR1 is DFQATT and CDR2 is SNEGSKA (reference sequence). After removal of 4 bases from V and 5 bases from J, the junction contained 14 bases not matched to a gene. This chain's CDR3 is CSANLAGEWGENEQYF. The sequenced CDR3 bases are TGCAGTGCTAATCTAGCGGGAGAATGGGGTGAGAACGAG.

This clone was counted ten times or more. The read is 3 residues too short to cover the CDR3 end, so that end is filled in from the germline J gene. The chain carries TRBV18 and TRBJ2-7; TRBD1 might be the D (5 bases). V lost 0 bases, J lost 4 bases, and 10 bases lay in between. CDR3 length: 14 residues. Per germline, CDR1 KGHSH and CDR2 LQKENI. The sequenced part of the CDR3 DNA is TGTGCCAGCTCACCACCCCAGGGTACTTACGAG. The encoded protein is CASSPPQGTYE. The full CDR3 reads CASSPPQGTYEQYF.